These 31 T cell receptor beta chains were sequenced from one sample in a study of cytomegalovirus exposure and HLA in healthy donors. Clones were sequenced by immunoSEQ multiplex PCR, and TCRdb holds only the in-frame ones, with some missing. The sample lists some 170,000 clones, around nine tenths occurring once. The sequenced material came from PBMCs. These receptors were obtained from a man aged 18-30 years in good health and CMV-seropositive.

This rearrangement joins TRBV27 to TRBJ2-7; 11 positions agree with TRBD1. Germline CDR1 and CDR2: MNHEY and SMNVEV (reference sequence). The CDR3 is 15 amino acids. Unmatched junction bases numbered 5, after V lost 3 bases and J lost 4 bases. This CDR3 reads CASSFSGQGAYEQYF. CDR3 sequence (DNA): TGTGCCAGCAGTTTTTCCGGACAGGGGGCTTACGAGCAGTACTTC.

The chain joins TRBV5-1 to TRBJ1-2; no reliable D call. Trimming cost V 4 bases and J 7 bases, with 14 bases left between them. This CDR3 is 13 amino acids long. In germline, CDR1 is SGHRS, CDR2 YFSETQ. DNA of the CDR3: TGCGCCAGCAGCCAGCGGACGACGGGTGGCTACACCTTC. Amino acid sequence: CASSQRTTGGYTF.

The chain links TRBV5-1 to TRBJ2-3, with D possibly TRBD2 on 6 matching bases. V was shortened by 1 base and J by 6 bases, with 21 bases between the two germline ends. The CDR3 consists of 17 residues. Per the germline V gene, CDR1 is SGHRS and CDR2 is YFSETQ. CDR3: CASSLFGSGASSDTQYF. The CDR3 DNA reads TGCGCCAGCAGCTTGTTCGGGTCGGGAGCGTCCTCGGATACGCAGTATTTT.

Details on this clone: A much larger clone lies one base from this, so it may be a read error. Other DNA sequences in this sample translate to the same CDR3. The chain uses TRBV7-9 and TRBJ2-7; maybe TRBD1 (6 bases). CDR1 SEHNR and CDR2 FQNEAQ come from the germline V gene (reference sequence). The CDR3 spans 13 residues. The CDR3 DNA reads TGTGCCAGCAGTTTAGGGGGAGTCTACGAGCAGTACTTC. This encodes CASSLGGVYEQYF.

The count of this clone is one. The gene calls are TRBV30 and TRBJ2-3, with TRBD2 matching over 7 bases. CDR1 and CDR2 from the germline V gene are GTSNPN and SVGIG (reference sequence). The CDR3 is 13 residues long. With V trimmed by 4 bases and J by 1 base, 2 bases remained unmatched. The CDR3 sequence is CAWMSGGTDTQYF. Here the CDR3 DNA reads TGTGCCTGGATGAGCGGGGGCACAGATACGCAGTATTTT. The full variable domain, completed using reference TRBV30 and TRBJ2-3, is SQTIHQWPATLVQPVGSPLSLECTVEGTSNPNLYWYRQAAGRGLQLLFYSVGIGQISSEVPQNLSASRPQDRQFILSSKKLLLSDSGFYLCAWMSGGTDTQYFGPGTRLTVL.

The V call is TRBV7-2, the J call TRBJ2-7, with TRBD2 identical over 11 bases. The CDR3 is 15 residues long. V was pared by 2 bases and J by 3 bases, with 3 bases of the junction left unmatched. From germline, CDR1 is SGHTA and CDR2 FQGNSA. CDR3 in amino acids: CASSLRTSGSYEQYF. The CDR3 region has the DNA TGTGCCAGCAGCTTAAGAACTAGCGGGAGCTACGAGCAGTACTTC.

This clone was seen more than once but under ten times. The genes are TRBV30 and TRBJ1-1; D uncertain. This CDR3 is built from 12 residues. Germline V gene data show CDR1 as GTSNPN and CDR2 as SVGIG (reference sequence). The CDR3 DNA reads TGTGGAGGTGATCACATAGGCGCTGAAGCTTTCTTT. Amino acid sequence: CGGDHIGAEAFF. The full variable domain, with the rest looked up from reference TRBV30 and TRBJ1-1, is SQTIHQWPATLVQPVGSPLSLECTVEGTSNPNLYWYRQAAGRGLQLLFYSVGIGQISSEVPQNLSASRPQDRQFILSSKKLLLSDSGFYLCGGDHIGAEAFFGQGTRLTVV.

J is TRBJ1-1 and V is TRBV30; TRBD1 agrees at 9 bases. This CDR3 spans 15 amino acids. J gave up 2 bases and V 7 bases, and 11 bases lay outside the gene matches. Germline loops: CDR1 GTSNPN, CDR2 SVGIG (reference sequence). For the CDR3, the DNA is TGTGCCTCTAAAACAGGGGGCGCGTTTAACACTGAAGCTTTCTTT. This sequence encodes CASKTGGAFNTEAFF.

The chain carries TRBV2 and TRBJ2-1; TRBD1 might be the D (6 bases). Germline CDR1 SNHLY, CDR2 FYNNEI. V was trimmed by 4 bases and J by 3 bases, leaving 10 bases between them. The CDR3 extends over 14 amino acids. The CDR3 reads CASSVRGYYNEQFF. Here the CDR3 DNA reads TGTGCCAGCAGTGTTAGGGGGTACTACAATGAGCAGTTCTTC.

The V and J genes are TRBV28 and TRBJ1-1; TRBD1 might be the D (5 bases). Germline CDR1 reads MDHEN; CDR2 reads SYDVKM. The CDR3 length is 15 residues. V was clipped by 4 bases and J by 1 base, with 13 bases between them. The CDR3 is CASSSKTAPNTEAFF. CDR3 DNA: TGTGCCAGCAGTTCAAAGACAGCCCCGAACACTGAAGCTTTCTTT.

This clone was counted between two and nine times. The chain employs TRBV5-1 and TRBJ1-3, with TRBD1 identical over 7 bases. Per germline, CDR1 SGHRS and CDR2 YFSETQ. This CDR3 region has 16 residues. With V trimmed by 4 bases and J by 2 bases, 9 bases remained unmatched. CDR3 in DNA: TGCGCCAGCAGCCTCGGTAATACAGGGGCTGGAAACACCATATATTTT. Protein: CASSLGNTGAGNTIYF.

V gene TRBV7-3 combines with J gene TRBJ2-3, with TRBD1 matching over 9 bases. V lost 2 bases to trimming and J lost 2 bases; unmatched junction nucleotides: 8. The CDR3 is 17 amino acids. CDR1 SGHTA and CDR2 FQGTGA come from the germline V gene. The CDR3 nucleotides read TGTGCCAGCAGCTTAGGCGGGGACAGGGATATCACAGATACGCAGTATTTT. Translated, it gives CASSLGGDRDITDTQYF.

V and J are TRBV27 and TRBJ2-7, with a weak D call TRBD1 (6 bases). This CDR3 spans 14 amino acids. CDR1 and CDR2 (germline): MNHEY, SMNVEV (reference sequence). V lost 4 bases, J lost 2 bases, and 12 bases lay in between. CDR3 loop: CASSSRQEPYEQYF. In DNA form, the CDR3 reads TGTGCCAGCAGTTCAAGACAGGAACCCTACGAGCAGTACTTC.

In nucleotides, the CDR3 is TGTGCCAGCAGCTTAGTACGGGACAGGGACGGCTACACCTTC. Encoded protein: CASSLVRDRDGYTF. This rearrangement joins TRBV7-9 to TRBJ1-2; 9 nucleotides align to TRBD1. This CDR3 contains 14 residues. J gave up 8 bases and V 1 base, and 5 bases lay outside the gene matches. Per the germline V gene, CDR1 is SEHNR and CDR2 is FQNEAQ (reference sequence). Looking up the rest from reference TRBV7-9 and TRBJ1-2 gives the full variable domain: DTGVSQNPRHKITKRGQNVTFRCDPISEHNRLYWYRQTLGQGPEFLTYFQNEAQLEKSRLLSDRFSAERPKGSFSTLEIQRTEQGDSAMYLCASSLVRDRDGYTFGSGTRLTVV.

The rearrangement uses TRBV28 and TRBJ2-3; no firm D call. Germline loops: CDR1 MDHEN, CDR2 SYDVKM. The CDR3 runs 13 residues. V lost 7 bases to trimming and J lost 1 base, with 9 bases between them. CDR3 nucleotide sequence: TGTGCCAGCAACAGCTTACGCACAGATACGCAGTATTTT. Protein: CASNSLRTDTQYF. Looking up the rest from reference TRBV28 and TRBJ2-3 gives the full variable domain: DVKVTQSSRYLVKRTGEKVFLECVQDMDHENMFWYRQDPGLGLRLIYFSYDVKMKEKGDIPEGYSVSREKKERFSLILESASTNQTSMYLCASNSLRTDTQYFGPGTRLTVL.

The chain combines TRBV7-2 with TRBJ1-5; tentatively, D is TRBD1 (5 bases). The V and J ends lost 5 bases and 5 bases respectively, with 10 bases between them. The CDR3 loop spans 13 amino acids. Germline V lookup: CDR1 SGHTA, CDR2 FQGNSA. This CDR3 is CASSRGGYQPQHF. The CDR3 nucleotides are TGTGCCAGCAGCCGTGGGGGGTATCAGCCCCAGCATTTT.

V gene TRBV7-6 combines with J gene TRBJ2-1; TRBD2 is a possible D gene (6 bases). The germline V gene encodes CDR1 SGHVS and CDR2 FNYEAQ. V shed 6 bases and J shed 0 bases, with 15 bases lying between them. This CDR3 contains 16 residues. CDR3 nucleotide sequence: TGTGCCAGCAGTCGGGGGACTGCTAGCTCCTACAATGAGCAGTTCTTC. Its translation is CASSRGTASSYNEQFF.

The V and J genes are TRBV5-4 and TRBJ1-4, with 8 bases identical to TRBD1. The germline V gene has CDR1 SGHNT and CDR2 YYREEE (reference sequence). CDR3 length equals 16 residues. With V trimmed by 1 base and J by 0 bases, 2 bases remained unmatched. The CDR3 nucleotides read TGTGCCAGCAGCTTGAGGACAGGGACAACTAATGAAAAACTGTTTTTT. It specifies CASSLRTGTTNEKLFF.

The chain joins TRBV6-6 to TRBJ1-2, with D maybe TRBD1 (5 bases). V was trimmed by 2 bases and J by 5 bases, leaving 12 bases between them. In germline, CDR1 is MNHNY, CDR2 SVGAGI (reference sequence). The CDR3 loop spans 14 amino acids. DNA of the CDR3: TGTGCCAGCAGTTACCGAATGACAGCTTATGGCTACACCTTC. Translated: CASSYRMTAYGYTF.

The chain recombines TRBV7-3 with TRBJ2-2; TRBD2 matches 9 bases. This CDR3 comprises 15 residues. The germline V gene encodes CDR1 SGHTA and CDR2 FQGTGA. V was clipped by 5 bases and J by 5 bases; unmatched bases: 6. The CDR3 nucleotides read TGTGCCAGCAGCCTTAGCGGGAGCGTTACCGGGGAGCTGTTTTTT. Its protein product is CASSLSGSVTGELFF.

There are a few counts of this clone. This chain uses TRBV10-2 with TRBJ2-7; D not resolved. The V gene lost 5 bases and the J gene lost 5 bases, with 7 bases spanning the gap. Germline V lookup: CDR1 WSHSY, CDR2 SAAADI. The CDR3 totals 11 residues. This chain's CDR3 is CASSPRDEQYF. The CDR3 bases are TGCGCCAGCAGTCCCCGGGACGAGCAGTACTTC.

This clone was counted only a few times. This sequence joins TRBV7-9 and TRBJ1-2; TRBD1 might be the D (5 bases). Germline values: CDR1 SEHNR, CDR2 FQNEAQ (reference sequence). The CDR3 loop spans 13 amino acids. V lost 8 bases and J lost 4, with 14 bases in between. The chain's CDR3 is CASAGGASYGYTF. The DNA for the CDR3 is TGTGCCAGCGCCGGCGGGGCTAGCTATGGCTACACCTTC.

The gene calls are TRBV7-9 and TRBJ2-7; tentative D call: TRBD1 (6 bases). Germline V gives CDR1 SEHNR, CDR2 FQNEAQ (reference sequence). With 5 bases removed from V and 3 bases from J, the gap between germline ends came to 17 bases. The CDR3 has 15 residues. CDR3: CASSTGTGPHYEQYF. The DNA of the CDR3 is TGTGCCAGCAGCACAGGGACCGGGCCCCACTACGAGCAGTACTTC. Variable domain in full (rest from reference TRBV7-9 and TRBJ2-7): DTGVSQNPRHKITKRGQNVTFRCDPISEHNRLYWYRQTLGQGPEFLTYFQNEAQLEKSRLLSDRFSAERPKGSFSTLEIQRTEQGDSAMYLCASSTGTGPHYEQYFGPGTRLTVT.

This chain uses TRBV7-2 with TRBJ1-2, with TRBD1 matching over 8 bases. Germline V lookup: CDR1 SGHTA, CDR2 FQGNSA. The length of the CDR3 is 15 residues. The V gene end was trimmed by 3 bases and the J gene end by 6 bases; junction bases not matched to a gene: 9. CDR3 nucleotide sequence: TGTGCCAGCAGCTTTGATGGACAGGGCGCGCATGGCTACACCTTC. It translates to CASSFDGQGAHGYTF.

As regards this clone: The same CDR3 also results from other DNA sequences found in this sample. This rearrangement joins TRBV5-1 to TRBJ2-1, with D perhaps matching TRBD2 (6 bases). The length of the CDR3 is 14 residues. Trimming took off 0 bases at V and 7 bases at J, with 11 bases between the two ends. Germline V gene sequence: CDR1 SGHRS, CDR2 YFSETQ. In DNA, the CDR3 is TGCGCCAGCAGCTTGGGGGGAGGTCCAAATGAGCAGTTCTTC. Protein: CASSLGGGPNEQFF.

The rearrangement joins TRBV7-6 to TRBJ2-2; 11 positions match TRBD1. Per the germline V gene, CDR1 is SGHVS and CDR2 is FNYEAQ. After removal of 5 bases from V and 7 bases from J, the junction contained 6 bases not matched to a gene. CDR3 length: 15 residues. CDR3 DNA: TGTGCCAGCAGCCTAGGGACAGGGGGGGACGGGGAGCTGTTTTTT. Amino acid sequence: CASSLGTGGDGELFF.

The DNA for the CDR3 is TGTGCCAGCTCACCCATCACAGATACGCAGTATTTT. It codes for CASSPITDTQYF. The V and J genes are TRBV18 and TRBJ2-3; D uncertain. From germline, CDR1 is KGHSH and CDR2 LQKENI. There are 12 residues in the CDR3. Trimming shortened V by 3 bases and J by 2 bases, and 3 bases separated the two germline ends.

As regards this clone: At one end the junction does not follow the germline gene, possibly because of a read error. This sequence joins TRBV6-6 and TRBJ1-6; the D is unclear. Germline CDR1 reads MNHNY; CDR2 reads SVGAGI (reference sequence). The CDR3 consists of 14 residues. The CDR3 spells CASSPLAVNSSLHF. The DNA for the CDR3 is TGTGCCAGCAGCCCTTTGGCAGTTAATTCATCCCTCCACTTT.

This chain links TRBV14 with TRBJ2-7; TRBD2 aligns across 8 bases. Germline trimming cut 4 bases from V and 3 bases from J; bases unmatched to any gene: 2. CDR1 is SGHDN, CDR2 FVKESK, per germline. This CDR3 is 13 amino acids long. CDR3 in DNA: TGTGCCAGCAGCCCCGGGGGGGTCTACGAGCAGTACTTC. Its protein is CASSPGGVYEQYF.

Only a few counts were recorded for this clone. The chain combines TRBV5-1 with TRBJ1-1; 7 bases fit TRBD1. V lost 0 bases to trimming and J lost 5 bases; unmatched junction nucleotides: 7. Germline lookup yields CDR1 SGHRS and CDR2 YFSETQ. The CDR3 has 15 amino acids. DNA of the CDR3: TGCGCCAGCAGCTTGGAGAGGGGGCTGGGTACTGAAGCTTTCTTT. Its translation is CASSLERGLGTEAFF.

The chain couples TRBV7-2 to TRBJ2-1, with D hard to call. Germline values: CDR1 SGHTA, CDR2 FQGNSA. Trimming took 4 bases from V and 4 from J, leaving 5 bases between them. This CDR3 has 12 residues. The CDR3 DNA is TGTGCCAGCAGCTCTCGGTACAATGAGCAGTTCTTC. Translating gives CASSSRYNEQFF.